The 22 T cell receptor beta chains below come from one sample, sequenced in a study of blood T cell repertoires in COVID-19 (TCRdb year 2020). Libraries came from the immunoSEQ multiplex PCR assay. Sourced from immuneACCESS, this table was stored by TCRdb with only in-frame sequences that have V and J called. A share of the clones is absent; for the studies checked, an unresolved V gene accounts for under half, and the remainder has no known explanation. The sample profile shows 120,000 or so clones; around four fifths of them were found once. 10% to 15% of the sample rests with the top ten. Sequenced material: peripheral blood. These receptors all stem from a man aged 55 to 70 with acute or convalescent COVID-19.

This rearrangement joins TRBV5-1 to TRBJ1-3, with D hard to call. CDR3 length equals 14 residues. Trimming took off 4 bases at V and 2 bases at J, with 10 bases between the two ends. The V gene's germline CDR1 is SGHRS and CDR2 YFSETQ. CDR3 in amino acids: CASSLDIAGNTIYF. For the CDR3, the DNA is TGCGCCAGCAGCCTTGACATTGCTGGAAACACCATATATTTT. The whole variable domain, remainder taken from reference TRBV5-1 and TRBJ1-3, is KAGVTQTPRYLIKTRGQQVTLSCSPISGHRSVSWYQQTPGQGLQFLFEYFSETQRNKGNFPGRFSGRQFSNSRSEMNVSTLELGDSALYLCASSLDIAGNTIYFGEGSWLTVV.

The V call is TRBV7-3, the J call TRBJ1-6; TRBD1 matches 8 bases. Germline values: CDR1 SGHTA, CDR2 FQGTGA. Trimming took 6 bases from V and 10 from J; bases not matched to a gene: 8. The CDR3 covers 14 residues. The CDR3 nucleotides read TGTGCCAGCAGTTCCACAGGGGGGAGATCACCCCTCCACTTT. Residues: CASSSTGGRSPLHF.

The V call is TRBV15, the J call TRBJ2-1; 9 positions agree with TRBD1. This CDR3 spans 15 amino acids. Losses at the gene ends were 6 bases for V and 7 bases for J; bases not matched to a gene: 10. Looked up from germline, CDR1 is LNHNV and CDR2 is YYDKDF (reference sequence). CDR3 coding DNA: TGTGCCACCAGGAGAACCGGGACAGGGATTAATGAGCAGTTCTTC. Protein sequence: CATRRTGTGINEQFF. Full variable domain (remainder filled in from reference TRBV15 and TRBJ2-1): DAMVIQNPRYQVTQFGKPVTLSCSQTLNHNVMYWYQQKSSQAPKLLFHYYDKDFNNEADTPDNFQSRRPNTSFCFLDIRSPGLGDTAMYLCATRRTGTGINEQFFGPGTRLTVL.

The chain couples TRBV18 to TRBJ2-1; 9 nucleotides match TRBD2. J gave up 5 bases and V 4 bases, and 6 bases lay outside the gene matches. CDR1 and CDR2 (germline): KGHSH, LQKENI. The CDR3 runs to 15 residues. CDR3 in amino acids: CASSLGSGSNNEQFF. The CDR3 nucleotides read TGTGCCAGCTCACTCGGTAGCGGGAGTAACAATGAGCAGTTCTTC.

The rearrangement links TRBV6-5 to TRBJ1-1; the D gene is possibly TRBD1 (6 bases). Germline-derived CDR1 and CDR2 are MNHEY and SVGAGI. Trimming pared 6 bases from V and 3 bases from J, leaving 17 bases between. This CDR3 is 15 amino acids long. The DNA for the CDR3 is TGTGCCAGCAGCGCCGTGGGTTCAGGGGACACTGAAGCTTTCTTT. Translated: CASSAVGSGDTEAFF.

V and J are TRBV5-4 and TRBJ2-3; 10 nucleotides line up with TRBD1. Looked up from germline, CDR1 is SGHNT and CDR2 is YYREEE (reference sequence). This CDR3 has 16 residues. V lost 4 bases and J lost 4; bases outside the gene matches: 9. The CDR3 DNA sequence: TGTGCCAGCAGCGAGCCCGGGACAGGGGTGGCAGATACGCAGTATTTT. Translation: CASSEPGTGVADTQYF.

The CDR3 nucleotides read TGTGCCAGTAGCCGGACTCGGCTAGCGGGGAACACCGGGGAGCTGTTTTTT. The encoded protein is CASSRTRLAGNTGELFF. This chain joins TRBV19 and TRBJ2-2; 8 nucleotides line up with TRBD2. CDR1 LNHDA and CDR2 SQIVND come from the germline V gene (reference sequence). V was pared by 6 bases and J by 1 base, with 10 bases of the junction left unmatched. This CDR3 contains 17 residues.

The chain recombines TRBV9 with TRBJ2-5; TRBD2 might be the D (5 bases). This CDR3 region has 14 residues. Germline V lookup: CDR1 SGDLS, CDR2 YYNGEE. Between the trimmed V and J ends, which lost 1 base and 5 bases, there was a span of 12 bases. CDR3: CASSVQSGGETQYF. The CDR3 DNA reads TGTGCCAGCAGCGTACAGAGCGGCGGGGAGACCCAGTACTTC.

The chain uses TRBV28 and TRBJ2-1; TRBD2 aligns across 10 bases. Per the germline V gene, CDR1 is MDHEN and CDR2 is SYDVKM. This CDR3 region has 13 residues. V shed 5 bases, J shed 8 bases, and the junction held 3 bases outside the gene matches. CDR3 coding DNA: TGTGCCAGCAGTATAGCGGGAGGAGATGAGCAGTTCTTC. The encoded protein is CASSIAGGDEQFF. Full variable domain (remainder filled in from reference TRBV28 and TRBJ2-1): DVKVTQSSRYLVKRTGEKVFLECVQDMDHENMFWYRQDPGLGLRLIYFSYDVKMKEKGDIPEGYSVSREKKERFSLILESASTNQTSMYLCASSIAGGDEQFFGPGTRLTVL.

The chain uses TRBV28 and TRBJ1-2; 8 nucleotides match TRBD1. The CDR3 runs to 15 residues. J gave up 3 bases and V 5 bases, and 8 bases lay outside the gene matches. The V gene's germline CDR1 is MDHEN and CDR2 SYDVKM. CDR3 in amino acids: CASSTPGGGHYGYTF. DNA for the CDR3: TGTGCCAGCAGTACCCCAGGGGGCGGGCACTATGGCTACACCTTC.

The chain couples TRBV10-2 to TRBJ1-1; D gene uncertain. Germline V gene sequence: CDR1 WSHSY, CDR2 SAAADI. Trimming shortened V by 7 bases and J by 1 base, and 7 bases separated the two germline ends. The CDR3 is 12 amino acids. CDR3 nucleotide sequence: TGCGCCAGCACCAACAAGAACACTGAAGCTTTCTTT. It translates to CASTNKNTEAFF.

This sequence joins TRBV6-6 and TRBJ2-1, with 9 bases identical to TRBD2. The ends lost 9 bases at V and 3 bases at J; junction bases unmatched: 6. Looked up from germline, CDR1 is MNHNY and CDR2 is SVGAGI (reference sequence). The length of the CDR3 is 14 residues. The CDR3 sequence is CASGETSGYNEQFF. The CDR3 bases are TGTGCCAGTGGTGAGACTAGCGGCTACAATGAGCAGTTCTTC.

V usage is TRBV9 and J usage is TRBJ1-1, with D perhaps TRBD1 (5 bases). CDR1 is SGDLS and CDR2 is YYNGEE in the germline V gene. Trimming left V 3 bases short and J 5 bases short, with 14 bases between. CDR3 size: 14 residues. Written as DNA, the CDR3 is TGTGCCAGCAGCGGACAGTCTGGGGGGACTGAAGCTTTCTTT. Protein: CASSGQSGGTEAFF.

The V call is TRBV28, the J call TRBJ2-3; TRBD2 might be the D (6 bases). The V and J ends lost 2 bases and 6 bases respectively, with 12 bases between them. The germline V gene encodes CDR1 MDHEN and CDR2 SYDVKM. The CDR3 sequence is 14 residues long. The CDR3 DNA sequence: TGTGCCAGCAGTTTAATGGGGGGAATGGATACGCAGTATTTT. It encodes CASSLMGGMDTQYF.

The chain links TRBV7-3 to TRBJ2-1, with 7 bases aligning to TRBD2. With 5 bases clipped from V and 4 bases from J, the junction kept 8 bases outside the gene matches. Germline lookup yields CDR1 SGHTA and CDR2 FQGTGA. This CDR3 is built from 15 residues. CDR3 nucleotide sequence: TGTGCCAGCAGCCCAGGGCGCGGGAGTTACAATGAGCAGTTCTTC. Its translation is CASSPGRGSYNEQFF.

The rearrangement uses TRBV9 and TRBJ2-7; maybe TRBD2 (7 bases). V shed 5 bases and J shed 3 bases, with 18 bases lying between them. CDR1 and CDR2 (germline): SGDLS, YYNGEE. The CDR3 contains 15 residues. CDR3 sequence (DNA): TGTGCCAGCAGTTTAGCTGGGGGGGACAACTACGAGCAGTACTTC. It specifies CASSLAGGDNYEQYF.

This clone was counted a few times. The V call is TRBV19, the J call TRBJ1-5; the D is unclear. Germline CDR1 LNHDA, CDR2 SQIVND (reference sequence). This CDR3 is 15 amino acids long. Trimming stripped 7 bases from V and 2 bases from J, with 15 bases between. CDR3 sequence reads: CASTRLGEGNQPQHF. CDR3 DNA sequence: TGTGCCAGTACGAGGCTTGGGGAGGGCAATCAGCCCCAGCATTTT.

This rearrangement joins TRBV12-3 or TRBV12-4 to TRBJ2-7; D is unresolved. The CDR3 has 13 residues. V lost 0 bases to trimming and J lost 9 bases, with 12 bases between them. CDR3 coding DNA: TGTGCCAGCAGTTTAGCCCACGAGTTTCGGCAGTACTTC. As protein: CASSLAHEFRQYF.

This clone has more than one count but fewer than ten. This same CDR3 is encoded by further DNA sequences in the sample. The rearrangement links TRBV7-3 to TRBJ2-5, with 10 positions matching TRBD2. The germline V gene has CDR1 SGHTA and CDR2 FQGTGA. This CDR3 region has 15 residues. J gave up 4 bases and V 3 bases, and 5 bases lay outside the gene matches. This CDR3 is CASSFSGRAGETQYF. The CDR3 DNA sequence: TGTGCCAGCAGCTTCAGCGGGAGGGCCGGAGAGACCCAGTACTTC. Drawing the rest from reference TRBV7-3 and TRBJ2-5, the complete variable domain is GAGVSQTPSNKVTEKGKYVELRCDPISGHTALYWYRQSLGQGPEFLIYFQGTGAADDSGLPNDRFFAVRPEGSVSTLKIQRTERGDSAVYLCASSFSGRAGETQYFGPGTRLLVL.

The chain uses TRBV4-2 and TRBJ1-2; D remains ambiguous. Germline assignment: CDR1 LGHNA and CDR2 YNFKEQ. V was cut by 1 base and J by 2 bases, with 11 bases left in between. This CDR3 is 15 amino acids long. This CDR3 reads CASSQGDSGNYGYTF. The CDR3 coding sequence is TGTGCCAGCAGCCAAGGAGACTCGGGGAACTATGGCTACACCTTC.

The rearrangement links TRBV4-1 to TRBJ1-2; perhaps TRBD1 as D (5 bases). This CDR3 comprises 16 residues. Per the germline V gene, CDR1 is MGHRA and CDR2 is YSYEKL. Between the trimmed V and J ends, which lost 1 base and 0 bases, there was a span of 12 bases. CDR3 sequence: CASSQVGTSANYGYTF. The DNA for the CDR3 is TGCGCCAGCAGCCAAGTTGGGACTTCAGCTAACTATGGCTACACCTTC.

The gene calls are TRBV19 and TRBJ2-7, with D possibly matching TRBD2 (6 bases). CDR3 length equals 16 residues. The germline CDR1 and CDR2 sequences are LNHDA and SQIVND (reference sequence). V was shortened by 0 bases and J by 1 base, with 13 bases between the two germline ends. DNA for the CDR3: TGTGCCAGTAGTATAGACGCTCGGGGGTATTCCTACGAGCAGTACTTC. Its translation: CASSIDARGYSYEQYF.